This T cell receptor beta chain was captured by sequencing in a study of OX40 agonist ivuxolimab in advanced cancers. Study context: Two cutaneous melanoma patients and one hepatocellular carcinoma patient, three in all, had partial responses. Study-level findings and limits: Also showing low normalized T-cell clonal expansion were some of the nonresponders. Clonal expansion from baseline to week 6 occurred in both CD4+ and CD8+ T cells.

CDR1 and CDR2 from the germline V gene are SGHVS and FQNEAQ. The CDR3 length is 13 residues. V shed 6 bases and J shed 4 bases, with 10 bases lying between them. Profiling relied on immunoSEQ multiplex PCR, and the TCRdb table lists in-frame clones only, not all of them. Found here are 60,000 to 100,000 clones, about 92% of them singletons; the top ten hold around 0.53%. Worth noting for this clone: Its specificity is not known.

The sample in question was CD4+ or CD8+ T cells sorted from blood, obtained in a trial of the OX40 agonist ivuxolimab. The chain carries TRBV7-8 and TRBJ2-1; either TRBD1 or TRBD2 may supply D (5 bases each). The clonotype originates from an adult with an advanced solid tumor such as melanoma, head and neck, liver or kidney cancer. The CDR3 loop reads CASSYGTYNEQFF. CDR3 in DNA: TGTGCCAGCAGTTACGGGACGTACAATGAGCAGTTCTTC.